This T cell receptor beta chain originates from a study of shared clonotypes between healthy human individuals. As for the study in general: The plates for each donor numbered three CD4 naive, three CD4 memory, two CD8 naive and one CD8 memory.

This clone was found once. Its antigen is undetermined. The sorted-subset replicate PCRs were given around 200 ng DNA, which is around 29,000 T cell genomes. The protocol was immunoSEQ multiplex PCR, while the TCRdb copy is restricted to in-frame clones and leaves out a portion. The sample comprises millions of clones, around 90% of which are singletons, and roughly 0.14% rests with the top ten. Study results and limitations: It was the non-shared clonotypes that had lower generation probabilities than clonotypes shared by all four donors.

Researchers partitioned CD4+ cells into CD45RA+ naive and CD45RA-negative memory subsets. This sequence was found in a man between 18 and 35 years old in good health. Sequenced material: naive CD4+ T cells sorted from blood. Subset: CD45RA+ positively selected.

In DNA form, the CDR3 reads TGTGCCTGGAGTGCCGCAGTGAGCTCCTACGAGCAGTACTTC. Amino acids: CAWSAAVSSYEQYF. This chain connects TRBV30 to TRBJ2-5; D uncertain. The tail of the sequence fits TRBJ2-7 better, so the J call may be wrong. Germline CDR1 GTSNPN, CDR2 SVGIG (reference sequence). The CDR3 totals 14 residues.